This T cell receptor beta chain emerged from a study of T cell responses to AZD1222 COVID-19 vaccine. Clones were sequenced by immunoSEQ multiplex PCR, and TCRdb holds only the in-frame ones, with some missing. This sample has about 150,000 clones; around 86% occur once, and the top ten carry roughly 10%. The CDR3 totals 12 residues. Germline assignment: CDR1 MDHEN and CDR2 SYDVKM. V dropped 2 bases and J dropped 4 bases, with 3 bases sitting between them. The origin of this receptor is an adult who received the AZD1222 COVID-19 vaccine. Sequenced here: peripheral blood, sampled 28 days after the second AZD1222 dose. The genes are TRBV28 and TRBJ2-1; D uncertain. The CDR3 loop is CASSLGYNEQFF. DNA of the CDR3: TGTGCCAGCAGTTTAGGTTACAATGAGCAGTTCTTC.